The clone carrying this T cell receptor beta chain turned up a few times. What it binds is unknown. Germline-derived CDR1 and CDR2 are LGHNA and YNFKEQ. The J segment lost 6 bases and the V segment lost 4 bases, leaving 17 bases of the junction unmatched. This CDR3 is 17 amino acids long. The record originates from a study of T cells after yellow fever vaccination. About the study: Each low-cell-number fraction was prepared by means of SMART-Seq v4 Ultra Low Input.

A universal primer site and UMIs were added as TCR cDNA was made by 5'RACE template switching. MiXCR, run by TCRdb on the 5' RACE reads, gives a single entry per CDR3 protein. Among about 340,000 distinct CDR3 sequences listed, under 15% were seen once. The study, taken as a whole, reports: Most clones from primary vaccination resurfaced after the booster (nearly 97% CD4, approximately 88% CD8). Any FACS-sorted repertoire could hold abundant clonotypes that contaminate it from the bulk population.

The TCR sequence derives from a man aged 18 to 35 who received the YFV17D yellow fever vaccine. This chain uses TRBV4-2 with TRBJ1-2; 7 positions agree with TRBD1. The sequenced sample was CD4+ T cells sorted from PBMCs, obtained 15 days after the yellow fever booster vaccination. CDR3 region: CASSLPTGKGLLDGYTF. Written as DNA, the CDR3 is TGTGCCAGCAGCCTCCCGACAGGGAAGGGCCTTTTGGATGGCTACACCTTC.